The 30 T cell receptor beta chains given below trace back to one sample, sequenced in a study of shared clonotypes between healthy human individuals. The data were produced by immunoSEQ multiplex PCR, yet TCRdb's version contains in-frame clones alone and is incomplete. The data contain about 1.5 million clones, around 98% of them singletons. Source material: naive CD4+ T cells sorted from blood. Indicated subset: CD45RA+ positively selected. The receptors were sampled from a young man in good health.

V usage is TRBV25-1 and J usage is TRBJ1-2; 8 bases map to TRBD1. The junction had 3 bases not matched to a gene; V was cut back by 4 bases and J by 8 bases. This CDR3 has 12 residues. Germline V gene lookup returns CDR1 MGHDK and CDR2 SYGVNS. The CDR3 DNA follows: TGTGCCAGCAGTGCAGGACAGGGAGGCTACACCTTC. Its translation: CASSAGQGGYTF.

V gene TRBV7-6 combines with J gene TRBJ1-2; D is unclear. The CDR3 runs 10 residues. Per the germline V gene, CDR1 is SGHVS and CDR2 is FNYEAQ. V lost 7 bases to trimming and J lost 5 bases, with 5 bases between them. CDR3 sequence: CASTPYGYTF. The CDR3 DNA sequence: TGTGCCAGCACCCCGTATGGCTACACCTTC.

The CDR3 coding sequence is TGTGCCATCACCAGCCAGGGAGGAGATGTTACCGGGGAGCTGTTTTTT. It codes for CAITSQGGDVTGELFF. The rearrangement links TRBV10-3 to TRBJ2-2; perhaps TRBD2 as D (6 bases). The CDR3 is 16 residues long. Trimming cost V 7 bases and J 5 bases, with 20 bases left between them. The germline CDR1 and CDR2 sequences are ENHRY and SYGVKD.

The chain recombines TRBV25-1 with TRBJ2-5; TRBD1 aligns across 11 bases. There are 15 residues in the CDR3. J was trimmed by 5 bases and V by 3 bases; bases with no gene match: 5. Germline values: CDR1 MGHDK, CDR2 SYGVNS. As DNA, the CDR3 is TGTGCCAGCAGTGACCCGGGACAGGGGGTGGAGACCCAGTACTTC. It encodes CASSDPGQGVETQYF.

The rearrangement links TRBV28 to TRBJ2-7, with 9 bases matching TRBD2. The CDR3 length is 15 residues. V shed 2 bases, J shed 3 bases, and the junction held 5 bases outside the gene matches. In germline, CDR1 is MDHEN, CDR2 SYDVKM. The CDR3 sequence is CASSLGAGGLYEQYF. For the CDR3, the DNA is TGTGCCAGCAGTTTAGGAGCGGGGGGCCTCTACGAGCAGTACTTC. Drawing the rest from reference TRBV28 and TRBJ2-7, the complete variable domain is DVKVTQSSRYLVKRTGEKVFLECVQDMDHENMFWYRQDPGLGLRLIYFSYDVKMKEKGDIPEGYSVSREKKERFSLILESASTNQTSMYLCASSLGAGGLYEQYFGPGTRLTVT.

V is TRBV9 and J is TRBJ2-3; 8 bases align to TRBD2. The trim removed 0 bases at V and 1 base at J, leaving 7 bases unmatched. Germline V gives CDR1 SGDLS, CDR2 YYNGEE. The CDR3 covers 17 residues. CDR3 nucleotide sequence: TGTGCCAGCAGCGTAGGAGGAAATAGCGGGGGCACAGATACGCAGTATTTT. Translation: CASSVGGNSGGTDTQYF.

This chain joins TRBV7-9 and TRBJ1-1, with 7 bases identical to TRBD1. The CDR3 spans 13 residues. Trimming at V came to 2 bases and at J to 7 bases, leaving 4 bases not matched to a gene. CDR1 SEHNR and CDR2 FQNEAQ come from the germline V gene (reference sequence). CDR3 nucleotides: TGTGCCAGCAGCTTAACCCGGGACAGTGAAGCTTTCTTT. This translates into CASSLTRDSEAFF. Combining the CDR3 with reference TRBV7-9 and TRBJ1-1 gives the whole variable domain DTGVSQNPRHKITKRGQNVTFRCDPISEHNRLYWYRQTLGQGPEFLTYFQNEAQLEKSRLLSDRFSAERPKGSFSTLEIQRTEQGDSAMYLCASSLTRDSEAFFGQGTRLTVV.

V is TRBV7-2 and J is TRBJ2-5, with D perhaps assigned TRBD1 or TRBD2 (5 bases each). CDR1 and CDR2 from the germline V gene are SGHTA and FQGNSA. V was pared by 3 bases and J by 7 bases, with 15 bases between. The CDR3 runs 14 residues. The CDR3 spells CASSFPGTARTQYF. CDR3 nucleotides: TGTGCCAGCAGCTTCCCCGGGACCGCGCGGACCCAGTACTTC.

The V gene is TRBV7-9, the J gene TRBJ1-4; D not certain. Per germline, CDR1 SEHNR and CDR2 FQNEAQ (reference sequence). V was pared by 5 bases and J by 11 bases, with 15 bases between. The CDR3 is 13 residues long. CDR3 nucleotide sequence: TGTGCCAGCAGCACCCAGCCAGGAACGAAACTGTTTTTT. Translated, it gives CASSTQPGTKLFF.

The genes are TRBV9 and TRBJ2-5; D not certain. Germline CDR1 is SGDLS and CDR2 is YYNGEE. There are 14 residues in the CDR3. The V end was cut by 0 bases, the J end by 3 bases, with 9 bases between. CDR3 nucleotide sequence: TGTGCCAGCAGCGTAGGTAGGAGTGAAGAGACCCAGTACTTC. The encoded protein is CASSVGRSEETQYF.

On this clone itself: Other DNA sequences in the sample encode the same CDR3. The chain recombines TRBV7-6 with TRBJ2-7; the match to TRBD1 covers 9 bases. From germline, CDR1 is SGHVS and CDR2 FNYEAQ. CDR3 size: 15 residues. The J segment lost 2 bases and the V segment lost 3 bases, leaving 5 bases of the junction unmatched. The CDR3: CASSLAGTGTYEQYF. CDR3 coding DNA: TGTGCCAGCAGCTTGGCCGGGACAGGGACCTACGAGCAGTACTTC.

The CDR3 reads CATSIQGLNTEAFF. CDR3 sequence (DNA): TGTGCCACCAGCATACAGGGGTTGAACACTGAAGCTTTCTTT. The chain uses TRBV15 and TRBJ1-1; 7 positions agree with TRBD1. The trim removed 4 bases at V and 0 bases at J, leaving 2 bases unmatched. Germline V gives CDR1 LNHNV, CDR2 YYDKDF (reference sequence). CDR3 length equals 14 residues.

V gene TRBV11-2 combines with J gene TRBJ2-7, with TRBD2 matching 10 bases. V trimming: 5 bases; J trimming: 5 bases; junction bases outside the gene matches: 15. This CDR3 contains 17 residues. Germline V gives CDR1 SGHAT, CDR2 FQNNGV. The CDR3 reads CASSAASGGTSEHEQYF. The CDR3 region has the DNA TGTGCCAGCAGCGCAGCCAGCGGCGGGACTAGCGAGCACGAGCAGTACTTC.

The V gene is TRBV7-9, the J gene TRBJ2-1, with 9 bases lining up with TRBD2. The J segment lost 5 bases and the V segment lost 3 bases, leaving 11 bases of the junction unmatched. This CDR3 comprises 17 residues. Germline CDR1 SEHNR, CDR2 FQNEAQ (reference sequence). This chain's CDR3 is CASSFAGGPSLDNEQFF. The CDR3 DNA follows: TGTGCCAGCAGCTTTGCGGGAGGGCCGTCGCTGGACAATGAGCAGTTCTTC.

The genes are TRBV7-8 and TRBJ1-5, with D possibly TRBD1 on 5 matching bases. The germline V and J ends were trimmed by 5 bases and 4 bases, with 15 bases remaining between them. The CDR3 spans 15 residues. Per germline, CDR1 SGHVS and CDR2 FQNEAQ. The CDR3 region is CASSRDRFSNQPQHF. CDR3 DNA sequence: TGTGCCAGCAGCCGTGACAGATTTTCGAATCAGCCCCAGCATTTT.

The rearrangement joins TRBV10-2 to TRBJ1-1; D not certain. Trimming took off 2 bases at V and 0 bases at J, with 10 bases between the two ends. The CDR3 sequence is 15 residues long. The germline V gene has CDR1 WSHSY and CDR2 SAAADI. The DNA for the CDR3 is TGCGCCAGCAGTGAGAGGAAGGGAATGAACACTGAAGCTTTCTTT. Translating it yields CASSERKGMNTEAFF.

The chain joins TRBV18 to TRBJ2-1, with D maybe TRBD1 (6 bases). CDR3 length: 14 amino acids. The germline V and J ends were trimmed by 0 bases and 7 bases, with 10 bases remaining between them. Germline lookup yields CDR1 KGHSH and CDR2 LQKENI. The CDR3 nucleotides read TGTGCCAGCTCACCACCGTTTAGGGGGAATGAGCAGTTCTTC. Protein sequence: CASSPPFRGNEQFF.

This sequence joins TRBV6-4 and TRBJ1-2; TRBD1 might be the D (5 bases). This CDR3 contains 14 residues. Germline assignment: CDR1 MRHNA and CDR2 SNTAGT. V was trimmed by 5 bases and J by 8 bases, leaving 18 bases between them. The CDR3 DNA is TGTGCCAGCAGTTTAAATTCAGGGACGGGGGGCTACACCTTC. This codes for CASSLNSGTGGYTF.

The chain links TRBV5-5 to TRBJ2-7; possible D gene TRBD1, 6 bases. V lost 5 bases to trimming and J lost 4 bases, with 13 bases between them. Germline lookup yields CDR1 SGHKS and CDR2 YYEKEE (reference sequence). The CDR3 consists of 13 residues. The CDR3 nucleotides are TGTGCCAGCAGGACAGGCCCCCTTTACGAGCAGTACTTC. It codes for CASRTGPLYEQYF.

The chain links TRBV10-3 to TRBJ2-3; the D is unclear. There are 13 residues in the CDR3. V dropped 6 bases and J dropped 1 base, with 8 bases sitting between them. CDR1 is ENHRY, CDR2 SYGVKD, per germline. CDR3 sequence: CAIRGIGTDTQYF. For the CDR3, the DNA is TGTGCCATCAGGGGGATTGGCACAGATACGCAGTATTTT.

This chain joins TRBV9 and TRBJ2-1, with TRBD1 as a possible D gene (6 bases). The germline V gene encodes CDR1 SGDLS and CDR2 YYNGEE. V lost 4 bases and J 4 bases, leaving 15 bases between the germline ends. This CDR3 has 15 residues. The CDR3 DNA reads TGTGCCAGCAGCCCCACCTCCACAGGGTACAATGAGCAGTTCTTC. Translating it yields CASSPTSTGYNEQFF.

The gene calls are TRBV14 and TRBJ2-2; 8 bases line up with TRBD2. V shed 3 bases and J 5 bases; nucleotides not matched to a gene: 2. Germline V gene lookup returns CDR1 SGHDN and CDR2 FVKESK. There are 14 residues in the CDR3. CDR3 in DNA: TGTGCCAGCAGCCACCCTAGCGGGACCGGGGAGCTGTTTTTT. It specifies CASSHPSGTGELFF.

This sequence joins TRBV7-9 and TRBJ1-1; D gene ambiguous. There are 13 residues in the CDR3. Germline V CDR1 and CDR2: SEHNR, FQNEAQ (reference sequence). The V end was cut by 6 bases, the J end by 6 bases, with 14 bases between. CDR3 nucleotides: TGTGCCAGCAGAATATCAAACCAGGCTGAAGCTTTCTTT. Encoded protein: CASRISNQAEAFF.

The genes are TRBV21-1 and TRBJ2-4; the table names TRBD1, a call not compared with the DNA. TRBV21-1 is reported as a pseudogene. This CDR3 region has 19 residues. The CDR3 nucleotides are TGTGCCAGCAGCAAAGAGGCTTCCCGGACATTCTTAGCCAAAAACATTCAGTACTTC. Its protein is CASSKEASRTFLAKNIQYF.

The rearrangement links TRBV18 to TRBJ2-3; tentatively, D is TRBD1 (6 bases). This CDR3 contains 17 residues. Trimming took off 3 bases at V and 4 bases at J, with 20 bases between the two ends. CDR1 is KGHSH, CDR2 LQKENI, per germline. CDR3 protein: CASSPGLGALKADTQYF. DNA of the CDR3: TGTGCCAGCTCACCGGGTTTGGGGGCTCTCAAAGCAGATACGCAGTATTTT.

The chain combines TRBV18 with TRBJ1-4; D remains unclear. Germline V CDR1 and CDR2: KGHSH, LQKENI. CDR3 size: 15 residues. V gave up 3 bases and J gave up 4 bases, with 12 bases separating them. The CDR3 protein is CASSPRAPVNEKLFF. The CDR3 bases are TGTGCCAGCTCACCCCGGGCCCCTGTTAATGAAAAACTGTTTTTT.

J is TRBJ2-7 and V is TRBV15; D remains unclear. CDR1 is LNHNV, CDR2 YYDKDF, per germline (reference sequence). The CDR3 spans 16 residues. The ends were cut back, 8 bases at V and 0 bases at J, with 20 bases in the middle. Here the CDR3 DNA reads TGTGCCACCCATAAGATCTTTTTCGGGCCCTCCTACGAGCAGTACTTC. Translating it yields CATHKIFFGPSYEQYF.

J is TRBJ1-3 and V is TRBV7-6; D uncertain. Germline CDR1 is SGHVS and CDR2 is FNYEAQ. Trimming took off 3 bases at V and 0 bases at J, with 6 bases between the two ends. This CDR3 comprises 14 residues. CDR3 loop: CASSFTDSGNTIYF. The CDR3 nucleotides are TGTGCCAGCAGCTTTACCGACTCTGGAAACACCATATATTTT.

The rearrangement joins TRBV5-4 to TRBJ2-7, with TRBD1 matching 7 bases. V lost 1 base, J lost 2 bases, and 3 bases stayed unmatched. Germline-derived CDR1 and CDR2 are SGHNT and YYREEE (reference sequence). The CDR3 runs to 14 residues. The CDR3 loop is CASSLTGAPYEQYF. CDR3 DNA: TGTGCCAGCAGCTTGACAGGGGCCCCCTACGAGCAGTACTTC.

The chain employs TRBV30 and TRBJ1-1; the D is unclear. Germline V gives CDR1 GTSNPN, CDR2 SVGIG (reference sequence). The V end was cut by 2 bases, the J end by 3 bases, with 13 bases between. The CDR3 consists of 14 residues. The CDR3 loop is CAWSWTLRDTEAFF. As DNA, the CDR3 is TGTGCCTGGAGTTGGACCCTCCGCGACACTGAAGCTTTCTTT. The complete variable domain, with remaining parts taken from reference TRBV30 and TRBJ1-1, reads SQTIHQWPATLVQPVGSPLSLECTVEGTSNPNLYWYRQAAGRGLQLLFYSVGIGQISSEVPQNLSASRPQDRQFILSSKKLLLSDSGFYLCAWSWTLRDTEAFFGQGTRLTVV.